The 22 T cell receptor beta chains below come from one sample, sequenced in a study of T cell repertoires in cytomegalovirus infection. MiXCR, applied by TCRdb to the reads, yields one record per CDR3 protein. This sample yields around 25,000 distinct CDR3 sequences, of which about 19% are seen a single time; 65% to 85% belongs to the top ten. The antigens for these receptors are not known. This sample comprised CD8+ T cells from cultured PBMCs, obtained from culture after CMV antigen stimulation. The receptor source for this set is a human donor in good health (CMV status not recorded). Some clones in this sample may be carry-over from other donors' samples.

V is TRBV6-6 and J is TRBJ2-4, with 9 bases fitting TRBD2. The junction had 6 bases not matched to a gene; V was cut back by 6 bases and J by 3 bases. Germline V CDR1 and CDR2: MNHNY, SVGAGI (reference sequence). The CDR3 contains 15 residues. The CDR3 reads CASSILAGNKNIQYF. The CDR3 DNA is TGTGCCAGCAGCATACTAGCGGGTAACAAAAACATTCAGTACTTC.

This chain joins TRBV6-2 or TRBV6-3 and TRBJ2-5; possibly TRBD2 for D (5 bases). Trimming took off 6 bases at V and 7 bases at J, with 15 bases between the two ends. This CDR3 is 13 amino acids long. Germline values: CDR1 MNHEY, CDR2 SVGEGT. The CDR3 nucleotides read TGTGCCAGCAGCTCTGGACTCGTGGGGACCCAGTACTTC. This encodes CASSSGLVGTQYF.

The chain is built from TRBV7-2 and TRBJ2-6; 7 bases align to TRBD2. CDR3 size: 17 residues. Germline V CDR1 and CDR2: SGHTA, FQGNSA. The junction had 9 bases not matched to a gene; V was cut back by 6 bases and J by 1 base. CDR3 sequence (DNA): TGTGCCAGCAGATCGAAGTCGGGGGGTTCTGGGGCCAACGTCCTGACTTTC. Encoded protein: CASRSKSGGSGANVLTF.

Here the CDR3 reads CSAGIDQPQHF. CDR3 sequence (DNA): TGCAGCGCAGGGATAGATCAGCCCCAGCATTTT. The chain combines TRBV20-1 with TRBJ1-5; D is possibly TRBD1 (5 bases). Germline loops: CDR1 DFQATT, CDR2 SNEGSKA (reference sequence). The CDR3 totals 11 residues.

V gene TRBV20-1 combines with J gene TRBJ2-7; D gene unclear. The CDR3 has 13 amino acids. The germline V and J ends were trimmed by 1 base and 0 bases, with 7 bases remaining between them. Germline V CDR1 and CDR2: DFQATT, SNEGSKA (reference sequence). The CDR3 region has the DNA TGCAGTGCTAGAGGGGGATTCTCCTACGAGCAGTACTTC. It codes for CSARGGFSYEQYF.

V and J are TRBV28 and TRBJ1-1; D call uncertain. This CDR3 is 11 amino acids long. V was pared by 8 bases and J by 0 bases, with 4 bases between. Per germline, CDR1 MDHEN and CDR2 SYDVKM. The CDR3 DNA follows: TGTGCCAGCGAGGTGAACACTGAAGCTTTCTTT. Translation: CASEVNTEAFF.

This chain connects TRBV28 to TRBJ1-1; a weak D match, TRBD1 (6 bases). The V end was cut by 5 bases, the J end by 4 bases, with 14 bases between. CDR3 size: 14 residues. Germline V gives CDR1 MDHEN, CDR2 SYDVKM. DNA of the CDR3: TGTGCCAGCAGTACTACAGGGAGAGGCACTGAAGCTTTCTTT. Translated: CASSTTGRGTEAFF.

CDR3 region: CASSNRDRGTQPQHF. The CDR3 DNA follows: TGTGCCAGCAGCAACCGGGACAGGGGTACTCAGCCCCAGCATTTT. V and J are TRBV7-9 and TRBJ1-5; 10 bases line up with TRBD1. V gave up 5 bases and J gave up 6 bases; unmatched junction bases: 7. The CDR3 extends over 15 amino acids. Per the germline V gene, CDR1 is SEHNR and CDR2 is FQNEAQ (reference sequence).

The chain has TRBV7-2 and TRBJ2-3; possibly TRBD1 for D (6 bases). The CDR3 covers 17 residues. With 1 base removed from V and 11 bases from J, the gap between germline ends came to 25 bases. Germline-derived CDR1 and CDR2 are SGHTA and FQGNSA. The CDR3 protein is CASSLGFDRDTPWVQYF. CDR3 DNA sequence: TGTGCCAGCAGCTTAGGGTTCGACCGGGACACTCCCTGGGTGCAGTATTTT.

This chain links TRBV7-6 with TRBJ2-1, with no clear D. Germline assignment: CDR1 SGHVS and CDR2 FNYEAQ. V was cut by 1 base and J by 7 bases, with 5 bases left in between. There are 12 residues in the CDR3. The DNA of the CDR3 is TGTGCCAGCAGCTTAGGGTCGAATGAGCAGTTCTTC. Amino acid sequence: CASSLGSNEQFF.

This chain joins TRBV19 and TRBJ2-1; tentative D call: TRBD2 (6 bases). This CDR3 is 14 amino acids long. Trimming removed 3 bases at V and 5 bases at J, with 11 bases between. Germline assignment: CDR1 LNHDA and CDR2 SQIVND (reference sequence). CDR3 sequence (DNA): TGTGCCAGTAGTATGGGACTCCCTCACAATGAGCAGTTCTTC. It yields the protein CASSMGLPHNEQFF.

The V gene is TRBV7-9, the J gene TRBJ1-5; D is undetermined. V lost 5 bases and J lost 0, with 14 bases in between. CDR1 is SEHNR and CDR2 is FQNEAQ in the germline V gene (reference sequence). The CDR3 length is 16 residues. CDR3 protein: CASSPTEGSSNQPQHF. DNA for the CDR3: TGTGCCAGCAGCCCTACGGAGGGTAGTAGCAATCAGCCCCAGCATTTT. Full variable domain (rest looked up from reference TRBV7-9 and TRBJ1-5): DTGVSQNPRHKITKRGQNVTFRCDPISEHNRLYWYRQTLGQGPEFLTYFQNEAQLEKSRLLSDRFSAERPKGSFSTLEIQRTEQGDSAMYLCASSPTEGSSNQPQHFGDGTRLSIL.

This rearrangement joins TRBV7-6 to TRBJ1-1; D uncertain. From germline, CDR1 is SGHVS and CDR2 FNYEAQ. CDR3 length equals 18 residues. Trimming removed 5 bases from V and 3 bases from J, with 25 bases in between. CDR3 sequence reads: CASSLGRLRSAEDTEAFF. The DNA of the CDR3 is TGTGCCAGCAGCCTAGGGCGTTTAAGAAGCGCGGAGGACACTGAAGCTTTCTTT.

The chain has TRBV27 and TRBJ2-2, with D maybe TRBD2 (5 bases). The germline CDR1 and CDR2 sequences are MNHEY and SMNVEV (reference sequence). With 2 bases removed from V and 5 bases from J, the gap between germline ends came to 9 bases. The CDR3 has 14 amino acids. CDR3 coding DNA: TGTGCCAGCAGTTTAAGGTCGGGGACCGGGGAGCTGTTTTTT. Its protein is CASSLRSGTGELFF.

This chain connects TRBV12-3 or TRBV12-4 to TRBJ1-1; D is unresolved. Trimming stripped 3 bases from V and 2 bases from J, with 1 base between. CDR3 length equals 11 residues. This CDR3 reads CASSFNTEAFF. The DNA for the CDR3 is TGTGCCAGCAGTTTTAACACTGAAGCTTTCTTT.

The genes are TRBV6-2 or TRBV6-3 and TRBJ2-1, with D perhaps being TRBD1 or TRBD2 (5 bases each). The CDR3 runs to 18 residues. CDR1 and CDR2 from the germline V gene are MNHEY and SVGEGT. With 2 bases removed from V and 5 bases from J, the gap between germline ends came to 22 bases. The CDR3 DNA reads as TGTGCCAGCAGTTACGCCCAAGGGGAGCGCAAGGATCACAATGAGCAGTTCTTC. Translation gives CASSYAQGERKDHNEQFF.

A few counts support this clonotype. The chain recombines TRBV7-9 with TRBJ1-1; 9 nucleotides line up with TRBD1. The V segment lost 4 bases and the J segment 4 bases; nucleotides outside the gene matches: 4. CDR1 is SEHNR and CDR2 is FQNEAQ in the germline V gene (reference sequence). This CDR3 has 14 residues. The CDR3 DNA sequence: TGTGCCAGCAGCTCTCGACAGGGGGTCACTGAAGCTTTCTTT. It yields the protein CASSSRQGVTEAFF.

The chain employs TRBV9 and TRBJ1-5, with no clear D. V lost 2 bases and J lost 8, with 11 bases in between. The CDR3 is made up of 13 amino acids. Germline V CDR1 and CDR2: SGDLS, YYNGEE. The CDR3 coding sequence is TGTGCCAGCAGCGTGGATCCGAGAAAGCCCCAGCATTTT. Translation gives CASSVDPRKPQHF.

The chain is built from TRBV20-1 and TRBJ2-7; TRBD1 aligns across 10 bases. Trimming removed 3 bases from V and 2 bases from J; junction bases left unmatched: 4. This CDR3 comprises 14 residues. CDR1 is DFQATT and CDR2 is SNEGSKA in the germline V gene (reference sequence). CDR3 protein: CSASGTGATYEQYF. The CDR3 nucleotides are TGCAGTGCTAGCGGGACAGGGGCGACCTACGAGCAGTACTTC.

The chain recombines TRBV5-4 with TRBJ2-4, with 14 bases lining up with TRBD2. Losses at the gene ends were 4 bases for V and 5 bases for J; bases not matched to a gene: 8. In germline, CDR1 is SGHNT, CDR2 YYREEE (reference sequence). The CDR3 has 17 amino acids. CDR3 in DNA: TGTGCCAGCAGCGATCCTCCGGGACTAGCGGGAGAAAACATTCAGTACTTC. Its protein is CASSDPPGLAGENIQYF.

The chain combines TRBV25-1 with TRBJ1-5; maybe TRBD1 (5 bases). CDR3 length: 13 amino acids. CDR1 and CDR2 from the germline V gene are MGHDK and SYGVNS. Trimming cost V 6 bases and J 6 bases, with 12 bases left between them. The CDR3 DNA follows: TGTGCCAGCAGCCTCAGGGAAAGTCAGCCCCAGCATTTT. Translation gives CASSLRESQPQHF.

This clonotype occurred a few times. The genes are TRBV6-5 and TRBJ1-6; D is uncertain. CDR3 length equals 14 residues. Germline V lookup: CDR1 MNHEY, CDR2 SVGAGI. Trimming left V 5 bases short and J 7 bases short, with 12 bases between. The CDR3, as DNA: TGTGCCAGCAGTCCCGACGGAGGCAATTCACCCCTCCACTTT. Its protein product is CASSPDGGNSPLHF.